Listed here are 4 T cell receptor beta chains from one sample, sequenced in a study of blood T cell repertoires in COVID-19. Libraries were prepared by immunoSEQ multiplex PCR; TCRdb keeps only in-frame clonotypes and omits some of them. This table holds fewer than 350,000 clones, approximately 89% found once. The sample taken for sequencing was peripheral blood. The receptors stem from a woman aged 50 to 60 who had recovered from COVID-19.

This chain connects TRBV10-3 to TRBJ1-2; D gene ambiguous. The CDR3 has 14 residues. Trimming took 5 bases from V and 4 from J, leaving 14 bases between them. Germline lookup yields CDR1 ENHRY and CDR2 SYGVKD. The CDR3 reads CAISPHEESYGYTF. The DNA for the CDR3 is TGTGCCATCAGTCCCCACGAGGAGAGCTATGGCTACACCTTC.

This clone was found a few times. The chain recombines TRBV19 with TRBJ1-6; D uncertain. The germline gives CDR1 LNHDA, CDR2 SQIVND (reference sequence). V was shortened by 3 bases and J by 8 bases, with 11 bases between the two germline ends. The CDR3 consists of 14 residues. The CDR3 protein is CASSIRVGHSPLHF. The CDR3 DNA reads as TGTGCCAGTAGTATTCGCGTTGGGCATTCACCCCTCCACTTT.

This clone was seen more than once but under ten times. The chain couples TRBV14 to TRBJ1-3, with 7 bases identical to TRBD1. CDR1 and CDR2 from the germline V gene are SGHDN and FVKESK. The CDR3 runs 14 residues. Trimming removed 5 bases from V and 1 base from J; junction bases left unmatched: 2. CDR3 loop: CASSEQGSGNTIYF. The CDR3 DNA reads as TGTGCCAGCAGCGAACAGGGGTCTGGAAACACCATATATTTT. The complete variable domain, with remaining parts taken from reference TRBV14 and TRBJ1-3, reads EAGVTQFPSHSVIEKGQTVTLRCDPISGHDNLYWYRRVMGKEIKFLLHFVKESKQDESGMPNNRFLAERTGGTYSTLKVQPAELEDSGVYFCASSEQGSGNTIYFGEGSWLTVV.

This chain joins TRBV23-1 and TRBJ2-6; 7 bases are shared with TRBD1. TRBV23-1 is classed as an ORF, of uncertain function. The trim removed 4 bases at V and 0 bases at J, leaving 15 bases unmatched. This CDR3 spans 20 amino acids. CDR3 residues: CASSLHPHGTANSGANVLTF. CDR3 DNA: TGCGCCAGCAGTCTTCACCCACACGGGACAGCTAACTCTGGGGCCAACGTCCTGACTTTC.